This T cell receptor (beta chain) originates from a study of beta chain features in type 1 diabetes. Study-level findings and limits: All four CD4+ subsets from Type 1 diabetes patients carried moderately but significantly shorter TCRB CDR3s. The study found that naive, central memory and Treg TCRB repertoires appeared more similar in patients than in healthy donors. There was a possibility that cDNA sequencing over-represented cells with high TCR expression. The study found fewer insertions and more deletions at VDJ junctions in type 1 diabetes patients.

CD4+ naive, central memory, regulatory and stem cell-like memory subsets were isolated by sorting on CD45RO/CCR7/CD25/CD127/CD95/CD27. The authors reverse transcribed all of the isolated RNA, so sequencing captured expressed TCRB transcripts. Data came from immunoSEQ multiplex PCR; TCRdb stores just in-frame clones and leaves some out. The sample has about 260,000 clones, about 20% seen once. This clone was seen only a few times. What it recognizes is unknown. Germline V gives CDR1 MNHEY, CDR2 SVGAGI. V shed 5 bases and J 4 bases; nucleotides not matched to a gene: 6. This CDR3 contains 15 residues. Sequenced material: naive CD4+ T cells from blood. The V gene is TRBV6-5, the J gene TRBJ2-7; 12 nucleotides line up with TRBD1. The source is a middle-aged woman with type 1 diabetes. The CDR3 DNA reads as TGTGCCAGCAGTCGCCCGGGACAGGGGGCTTACGAGCAGTACTTC. Its protein product is CASSRPGQGAYEQYF.